This T cell receptor (beta chain) was identified in a study of blood T cell repertoires in COVID-19. Study at large: T cells, B-cell-depleted T cells, or PBMCs provided the cDNA or gDNA that served as material.

V lost 1 base to trimming and J lost 2 bases; unmatched junction nucleotides: 5. This CDR3 is 18 amino acids long. Per the germline V gene, CDR1 is MGHDK and CDR2 is SYGVNS. Participants were aged roughly 18 to 95 years, lived in about 26 US areas, and enrolled virtually. Study processing details: Amplification of reference gene primers provided the estimated nucleated cell counts. TCRdb's table, derived via immunoSEQ multiplex PCR, lists solely in-frame clones and lacks some. Clonal size and the V and J genes are those of that table, whereas D and trimming came from the DNA. The sample contains 400,000 to 550,000 clones, about 85% of which appear only once.

The gene calls are TRBV25-1 and TRBJ2-6; 10 positions agree with TRBD2. Material for sequencing was PBMCs or T cells enriched from blood (not recorded which). The source of this sequence is a young woman with acute COVID-19. The CDR3 region has the DNA TGTGCCAGCAGTGAATCCCCTAGCGGGGGCACTGGGGCCAACGTCCTGACTTTC. This encodes CASSESPSGGTGANVLTF.